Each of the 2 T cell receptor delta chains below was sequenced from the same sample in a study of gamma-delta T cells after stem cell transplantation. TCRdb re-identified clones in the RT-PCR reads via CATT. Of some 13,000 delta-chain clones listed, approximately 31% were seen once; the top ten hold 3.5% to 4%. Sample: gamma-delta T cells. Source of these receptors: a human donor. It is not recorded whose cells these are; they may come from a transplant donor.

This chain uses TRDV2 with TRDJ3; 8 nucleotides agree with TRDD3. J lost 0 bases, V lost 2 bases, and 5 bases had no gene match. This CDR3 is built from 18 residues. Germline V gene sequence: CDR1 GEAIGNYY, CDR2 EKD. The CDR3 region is CACDKTGGNSWDTRQMFF. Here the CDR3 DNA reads TGTGCCTGTGACAAAACTGGGGGGAACTCCTGGGACACCCGACAGATGTTTTTC.

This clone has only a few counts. The CDR3: CACDALPGVSSWDTRQMFF. In DNA, the CDR3 is TGTGCCTGTGACGCCTTACCGGGGGTAAGCTCCTGGGACACCCGACAGATGTTTTTC. The V and J genes are TRDV2 and TRDJ3; tentative D call: TRDD3 (5 bases). Deletions cut 3 bases from V and 0 bases from J, with 17 bases between. The CDR3 is 19 residues long. Germline-derived CDR1 and CDR2 are GEAIGNYY and EKD.